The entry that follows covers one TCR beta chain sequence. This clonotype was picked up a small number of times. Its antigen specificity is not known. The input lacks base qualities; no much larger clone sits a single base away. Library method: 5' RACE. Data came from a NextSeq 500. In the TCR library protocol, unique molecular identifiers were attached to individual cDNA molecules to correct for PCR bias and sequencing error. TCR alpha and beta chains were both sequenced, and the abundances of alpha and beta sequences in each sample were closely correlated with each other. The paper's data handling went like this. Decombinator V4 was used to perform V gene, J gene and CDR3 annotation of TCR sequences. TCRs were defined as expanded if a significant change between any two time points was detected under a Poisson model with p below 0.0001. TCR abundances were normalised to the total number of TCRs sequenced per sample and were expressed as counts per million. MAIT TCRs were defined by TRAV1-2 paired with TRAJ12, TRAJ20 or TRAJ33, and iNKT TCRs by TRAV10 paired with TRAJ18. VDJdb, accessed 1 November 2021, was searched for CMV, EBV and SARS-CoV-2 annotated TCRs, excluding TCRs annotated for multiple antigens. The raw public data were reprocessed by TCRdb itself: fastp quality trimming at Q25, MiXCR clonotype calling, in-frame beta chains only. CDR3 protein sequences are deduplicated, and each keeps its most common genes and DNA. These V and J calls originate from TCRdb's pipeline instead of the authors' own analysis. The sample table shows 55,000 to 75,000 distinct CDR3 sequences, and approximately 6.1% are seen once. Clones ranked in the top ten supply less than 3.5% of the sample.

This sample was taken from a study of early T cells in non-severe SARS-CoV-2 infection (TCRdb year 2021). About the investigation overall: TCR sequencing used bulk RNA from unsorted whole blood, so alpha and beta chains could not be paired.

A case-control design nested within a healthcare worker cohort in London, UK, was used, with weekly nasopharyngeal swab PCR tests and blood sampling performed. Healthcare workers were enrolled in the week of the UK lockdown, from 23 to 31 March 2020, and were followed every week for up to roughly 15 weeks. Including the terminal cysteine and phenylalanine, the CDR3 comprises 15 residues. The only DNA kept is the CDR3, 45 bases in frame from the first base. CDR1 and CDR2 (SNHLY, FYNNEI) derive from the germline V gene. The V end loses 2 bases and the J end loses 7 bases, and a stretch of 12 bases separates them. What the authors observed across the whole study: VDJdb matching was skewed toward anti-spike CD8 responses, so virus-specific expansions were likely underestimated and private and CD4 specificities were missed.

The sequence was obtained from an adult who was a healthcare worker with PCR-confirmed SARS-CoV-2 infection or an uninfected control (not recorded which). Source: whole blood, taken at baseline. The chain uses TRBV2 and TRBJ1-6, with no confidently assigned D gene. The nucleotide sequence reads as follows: TGTGCCAGCAGTGAACAACGAGGGAACAATTCACCCCTCCACTTT. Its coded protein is CASSEQRGNNSPLHF.